The rows below give T cell receptor beta chains drawn from one sample of a study of response to subunit inactivated influenza vaccine. TCRdb analysed the RT-PCR reads with MiXCR anew, one entry per CDR3 protein. Of 800,000 or so distinct CDR3 sequences in the sample, around 20% were seen once. Sequenced here: PBMCs from blood, sampled around 5 days after vaccination. Every receptor here comes from a man between 45 and 60 years old who received an inactivated influenza vaccine. CDR3s include the opening cysteine and the closing phenylalanine or tryptophan. The D gene is left open where the match is weak. The size entry is marked missing in some rows and otherwise reads once, few, many or a size class.

TRBJ2-7	-	TRBV28	-	CASALGHLDEQYF	TGTGCCAGTGCCCTGGGACACCTCGACGAGCAGTACTTC
TRBJ2-3	few	TRBV7-9	TRBD2	CASSFAGAGDTQYF	TGTGCCAGCAGCTTCGCGGGAGCCGGAGATACGCAGTATTTT
TRBJ2-7	-	TRBV7-6	TRBD1	CASSARQGALYEQYF	TGTGCCAGCAGCGCTAGACAGGGGGCGTTATACGAGCAGTACTTC
TRBJ2-5	few	TRBV21-1	-	CASSWPPGTGVIETQYF	TGTGCCAGCAGCTGGCCCCCCGGGACAGGGGTAATAGAGACCCAGTACTTC
TRBJ2-3	-	TRBV11-3	-	CASSHRGQSTDTQYF	TGTGCCAGCAGCCACAGAGGACAGAGCACAGATACGCAGTATTTT
TRBJ2-3	-	TRBV24-1	-	CATSRIGADTQYF	TGTGCCACCAGTAGGATTGGGGCAGATACGCAGTATTTT
TRBJ2-1	few	TRBV10-3	-	CAISVKGPDNEQFF	TGTGCCATCAGTGTCAAGGGACCGGACAATGAGCAGTTCTTC
TRBJ2-2	-	TRBV7-2	-	CASSRRQANTGELFF	TGTGCCAGCAGCCGAAGACAGGCGAACACCGGGGAGCTGTTTTTT
TRBJ1-4	-	TRBV7-9	-	CASSLSRGATNEKLFF	TGTGCCAGCAGCTTATCGCGGGGGGCGACTAATGAAAAACTGTTTTTT
TRBJ1-1	-	TRBV4-3	-	CASSQSAVNTEAFF	TGCGCCAGCAGCCAAAGCGCGGTGAACACTGAAGCTTTCTTT
TRBJ2-5	-	TRBV6-2/TRBV6-3	-	CASSYGRNQETQYF	TGTGCCAGCAGTTACGGGAGGAACCAAGAGACCCAGTACTTC
TRBJ2-3	few	TRBV7-2	-	CASSQDYSTDTQYF	TGTGCCAGCAGCCAGGACTACTCCACAGATACGCAGTATTTT
TRBJ1-5	few	TRBV2	-	CASSVQAGQPQHF	TGTGCCAGCAGTGTCCAGGCCGGTCAGCCCCAGCATTTT
TRBJ2-5	few	TRBV5-1	-	CASSLMQGGQETQYF	TGCGCCAGCAGCTTGATGCAGGGCGGACAAGAGACCCAGTACTTC
TRBJ2-6	-	TRBV29-1	-	CSASSVNGANVLTF	TGCAGCGCCTCCTCAGTCAATGGGGCCAACGTCCTGACTTTC
TRBJ2-7	few	TRBV10-3	-	CAINSGGVGEGYEQYF	TGTGCCATCAACAGTGGGGGCGTCGGTGAGGGCTACGAGCAGTACTTC
TRBJ1-4	-	TRBV6-2/TRBV6-3	-	CASRMDSATNEKLFF	TGTGCCAGCAGGATGGACAGTGCAACTAATGAAAAACTGTTTTTT
TRBJ2-5	-	TRBV7-9	-	CAAGPGQLRETQYF	TGTGCCGCAGGGCCAGGACAGCTGAGAGAGACCCAGTACTTC
TRBJ2-5	-	TRBV10-3	-	CAISDSRRNQETQYF	TGTGCCATCAGTGATTCAAGGCGGAATCAAGAGACCCAGTACTTC
TRBJ1-2	few	TRBV6-1	-	CASNGWSKGLWGYTF	TGTGCCAGCAACGGGTGGAGTAAAGGCTTGTGGGGCTACACCTTC
TRBJ2-1	-	TRBV4-3	TRBD2	CASSLGLAVGGEQFF	TGCGCCAGCAGCCTGGGACTAGCGGTAGGCGGTGAGCAGTTCTTC
TRBJ2-1	once	TRBV11-2	-	CASSFAGHKVDEQFF	TGTGCCAGCAGCTTCGCGGGTCATAAAGTGGATGAGCAGTTCTTC
TRBJ2-7	-	TRBV5-1	-	CASAGETPNYEQYF	TGCGCCAGCGCCGGAGAGACTCCGAATTACGAGCAGTACTTC
TRBJ1-6	-	TRBV28	-	CASSFDEINNSPLHF	TGTGCCAGCAGTTTTGACGAGATAAATAATTCACCCCTCCACTTT
TRBJ2-3	few	TRBV20-1	TRBD2	CSARLSGGPRDTQYF	TGCAGTGCTAGATTGAGCGGGGGCCCGCGGGATACGCAGTATTTT
TRBJ2-3	-	TRBV6-1	-	CASRQRTFSTDTQYF	TGTGCCAGCAGGCAGCGGACATTTAGCACAGATACGCAGTATTTT
TRBJ2-7	many	TRBV6-1	-	CASSESYEQYF	TGTGCCAGCAGCGAAAGCTACGAGCAGTACTTC
TRBJ1-1	few	TRBV10-3	-	CAISSGDRGKAFF	TGTGCCATCAGTTCCGGAGACCGAGGGAAAGCTTTCTTT
TRBJ1-2	-	TRBV3-1	-	CASSHRDAGGYTF	TGTGCCAGCAGCCACCGGGACGCCGGGGGCTACACCTTC
TRBJ1-4	-	TRBV29-1	TRBD1	CSVQGGTTNEKLFF	TGCAGCGTACAGGGGGGGACAACTAATGAAAAACTGTTTTTT
TRBJ1-1	few	TRBV20-1	TRBD1	CSATGQIAEAFF	TGCAGTGCCACGGGACAGATCGCTGAAGCTTTCTTT
TRBJ2-2	-	TRBV6-4	TRBD1	CASTKTGAGELFF	TGTGCCAGCACCAAAACAGGGGCCGGGGAGCTGTTTTTT
TRBJ2-7	-	TRBV4-1	TRBD1	CASSQPTGGYNEQYF	TGCGCCAGCAGCCAACCTACAGGGGGGTATAACGAGCAGTACTTC
TRBJ1-2	-	TRBV6-5	-	CASSYTKGNYGYTF	TGTGCCAGCAGTTACACCAAAGGGAACTATGGCTACACCTTC
TRBJ2-1	-	TRBV6-2/TRBV6-3	TRBD2	CASRPLRLAGGPAYNEQFF	TGTGCCAGCAGACCTCTAAGACTAGCGGGAGGGCCTGCATACAATGAGCAGTTCTTC
TRBJ1-1	few	TRBV5-1	TRBD1	CASSQTTGGTEAFF	TGCGCCAGCAGCCAAACAACAGGGGGCACTGAAGCTTTCTTT
TRBJ2-7	few	TRBV11-2	-	CASSRVGYSYEQYF	TGTGCCAGCAGTCGCGTGGGGTACTCCTACGAGCAGTACTTC
TRBJ2-5	-	TRBV20-1	TRBD1	CSAPRQGVVTQYF	TGCAGTGCACCCAGACAGGGGGTTGTGACCCAGTACTTC
TRBJ2-1	-	TRBV12-3/TRBV12-4	TRBD1	CASRTRDRGLFEQFF	TGTGCCAGCAGAACCCGGGACAGGGGGCTTTTTGAGCAGTTCTTC
TRBJ1-5	-	TRBV7-9	-	CASSLAGSPYQPQHF	TGTGCCAGCAGCTTAGCAGGCAGCCCTTATCAGCCCCAGCATTTT
TRBJ1-1	few	TRBV5-6	-	CASSFQGRSTEAFF	TGTGCCAGCAGCTTCCAAGGACGGAGCACTGAAGCTTTCTTT
TRBJ2-1	few	TRBV7-9	-	CASSSSGNNEQFF	TGTGCCAGCAGCTCTAGTGGCAACAATGAGCAGTTCTTC
TRBJ1-1	-	TRBV5-1	TRBD1	CASSFRTGDTEAFF	TGCGCCAGCAGCTTCCGGACAGGGGACACTGAAGCTTTCTTT
TRBJ2-6	-	TRBV12-3/TRBV12-4	TRBD1	CASSLLGGRSSGANVLTF	TGTGCCAGCAGTTTATTAGGGGGCCGGAGCTCTGGGGCCAACGTCCTGACTTTC
TRBJ1-6	many	TRBV7-9	-	CASSLGQLDSPLHF	TGTGCCAGCAGCCTAGGACAGCTCGATTCACCCCTCCACTTT
TRBJ2-3	few	TRBV7-9	-	CASSLGGRSFTDTQYF	TGTGCCAGCAGCTTAGGGGGGCGCTCTTTCACAGATACGCAGTATTTT
TRBJ2-7	-	TRBV7-2	TRBD1	CASSPGVGQVGYEQYF	TGTGCCAGCAGCCCGGGGGTGGGACAGGTGGGCTACGAGCAGTACTTC
TRBJ2-7	few	TRBV10-1	TRBD1	CARMVQTGIPYEQYF	TGCGCCAGGATGGTACAGACAGGGATCCCCTACGAGCAGTACTTC
TRBJ2-6	few	TRBV3-1	-	CASSQDIGTGANVLTF	TGTGCCAGCAGCCAAGATATTGGGACTGGGGCCAACGTCCTGACTTTC
TRBJ2-7	-	TRBV25-1	-	CASSELLEQYF	TGTGCCAGCAGTGAACTCTTGGAGCAGTACTTC
TRBJ2-3	-	TRBV12-3/TRBV12-4	-	CATWGLPTDTQYF	TGTGCCACTTGGGGCCTTCCCACAGATACGCAGTATTTT
TRBJ1-1	many	TRBV4-2	-	CASSQDRNTEAFF	TGTGCCAGCAGCCAAGATCGGAACACTGAAGCTTTCTTT
TRBJ1-5	few	TRBV5-5	-	CASSLGLPERAQHF	TGTGCCAGCAGCTTGGGACTCCCAGAGCGGGCCCAGCATTTT